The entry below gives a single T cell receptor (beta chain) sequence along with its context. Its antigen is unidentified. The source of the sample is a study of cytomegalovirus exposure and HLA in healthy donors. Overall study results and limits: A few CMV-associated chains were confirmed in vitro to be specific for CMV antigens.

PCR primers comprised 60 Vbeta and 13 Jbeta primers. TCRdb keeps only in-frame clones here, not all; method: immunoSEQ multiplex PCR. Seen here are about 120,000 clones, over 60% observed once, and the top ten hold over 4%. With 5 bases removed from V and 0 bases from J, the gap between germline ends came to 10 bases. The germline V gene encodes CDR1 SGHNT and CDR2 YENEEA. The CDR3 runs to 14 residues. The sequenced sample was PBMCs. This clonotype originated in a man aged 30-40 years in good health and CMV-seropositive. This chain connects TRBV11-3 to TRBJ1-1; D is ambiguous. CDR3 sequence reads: CASSLAGVNTEAFF. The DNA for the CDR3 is TGTGCCAGCAGCCTAGCAGGCGTGAACACTGAAGCTTTCTTT.